Below, 23 T cell receptor beta chains from the same sample are listed, as sequenced in a study of cytomegalovirus exposure and HLA in healthy donors. The table came from immunoSEQ multiplex PCR; TCRdb's copy has only in-frame clones and leaves some out. The data hold some 350,000 clones, with about 90% observed a single time. Sequencing was performed on PBMCs. The receptors stem from a woman in her thirties in good health and CMV-seropositive.

The CDR3 reads CASSLLPDRGLGYGYTF. CDR3 coding DNA: TGTGCCAGCAGCCTACTACCCGACAGGGGGCTAGGCTATGGCTACACCTTC. The rearrangement links TRBV2 to TRBJ1-2; 10 bases are a match to TRBD1. CDR1 is SNHLY and CDR2 is FYNNEI in the germline V gene. Germline trimming cut 6 bases from V and 4 bases from J; bases unmatched to any gene: 14. This CDR3 is 17 amino acids long.

V gene TRBV4-3 combines with J gene TRBJ2-7, with TRBD2 matching 8 bases. CDR1 and CDR2 from the germline V gene are LGHNA and YSLEER. The CDR3 is 16 amino acids. V dropped 0 bases and J dropped 0; count of bases not matched to a gene: 4. This chain's CDR3 is CASSQDRGGPSYEQYF. CDR3 nucleotides: TGCGCCAGCAGCCAAGATCGGGGGGGGCCCTCCTACGAGCAGTACTTC.

The chain uses TRBV11-2 and TRBJ1-2; the match to TRBD1 covers 8 bases. The V gene's germline CDR1 is SGHAT and CDR2 FQNNGV. Trimming removed 5 bases from V and 6 bases from J; junction bases left unmatched: 5. The CDR3 contains 13 residues. The CDR3 reads CASSQGQANGYTF. CDR3 coding DNA: TGTGCCAGCAGCCAGGGACAGGCCAATGGCTACACCTTC.

The genes are TRBV5-4 and TRBJ2-3, with 8 bases that match TRBD2. Germline V gene lookup returns CDR1 SGHNT and CDR2 YYREEE (reference sequence). The CDR3 is 15 residues long. V was pared by 4 bases and J by 1 base, with 5 bases of the junction left unmatched. In DNA, the CDR3 is TGTGCCAGCAGCGCGGCACTAGCGGGCACAGATACGCAGTATTTT. Encoded protein: CASSAALAGTDTQYF. Full variable domain (missing parts from reference TRBV5-4 and TRBJ2-3): ETGVTQSPTHLIKTRGQQVTLRCSSQSGHNTVSWYQQALGQGPQFIFQYYREEENGRGNFPPRFSGLQFPNYSSELNVNALELDDSALYLCASSAALAGTDTQYFGPGTRLTVL.

This sequence joins TRBV4-2 and TRBJ2-3; 10 bases agree with TRBD2. The CDR3 has 16 amino acids. Germline V gene sequence: CDR1 LGHNA, CDR2 YNFKEQ. V was pared by 0 bases and J by 1 base, with 1 base of the junction left unmatched. DNA for the CDR3: TGTGCCAGCAGCCAAGATCTAGCGGGGGGCACAGATACGCAGTATTTT. Translated, it gives CASSQDLAGGTDTQYF.

The sample holds a few counts of this clone. The chain uses TRBV19 and TRBJ1-5, with D maybe TRBD1 (6 bases). The CDR3 covers 15 residues. Trimming removed 4 bases at V and 0 bases at J, with 10 bases between. CDR1 LNHDA and CDR2 SQIVND come from the germline V gene (reference sequence). CDR3 loop: CASSTAGASNQPQHF. CDR3 in DNA: TGTGCCAGTAGTACGGCAGGGGCTAGCAATCAGCCCCAGCATTTT.

The chain couples TRBV9 to TRBJ2-1; 15 bases are shared with TRBD2. This CDR3 comprises 17 residues. The germline gives CDR1 SGDLS, CDR2 YYNGEE. The junction had 9 bases not matched to a gene; V was cut back by 4 bases and J by 7 bases. CDR3 residues: CASSPRTSGRAMNEQFF. CDR3 DNA sequence: TGTGCCAGCAGCCCCCGGACTAGCGGGAGGGCCATGAATGAGCAGTTCTTC.

V is TRBV29-1 and J is TRBJ2-2; TRBD1 aligns across 7 bases. There are 14 residues in the CDR3. The germline V gene has CDR1 SQVTM and CDR2 ANQGSEA. The V gene end was trimmed by 4 bases and the J gene end by 0 bases; junction bases not matched to a gene: 2. CDR3 DNA sequence: TGCAGCGTTGGACAGGGTACGAACACCGGGGAGCTGTTTTTT. The encoded protein is CSVGQGTNTGELFF.

The V gene is TRBV6-1, the J gene TRBJ2-7; D unclear. Deletions cut 7 bases from V and 0 bases from J, with 7 bases between. The CDR3 totals 12 residues. From germline, CDR1 is MNHNS and CDR2 SASEGT. As DNA, the CDR3 is TGTGCCAGCACTAGGAGCTCCTACGAGCAGTACTTC. It yields the protein CASTRSSYEQYF.

CDR3 sequence (DNA): TGTGCCAGCAGCAGGGACGGATACAATGAGCAGTTCTTC. This sequence encodes CASSRDGYNEQFF. The V call is TRBV21-1, the J call TRBJ2-1. TRBV21-1 is designated a pseudogene. The CDR3 contains 13 residues.

This clone is a singleton in its sample. This chain joins TRBV6-1 and TRBJ2-7; D ambiguous. The CDR3 runs 13 residues. V was cut by 4 bases and J by 5 bases, with 12 bases left in between. In germline, CDR1 is MNHNS, CDR2 SASEGT. CDR3 in amino acids: CASSVHSPDEQYF. The CDR3 nucleotides read TGTGCCAGCAGTGTTCATTCCCCCGACGAGCAGTACTTC.

This clone was observed a few times. The CDR3 is CASKQSSYNSPLHF. DNA of the CDR3: TGTGCCAGCAAACAAAGCTCCTATAATTCACCCCTCCACTTT. This chain uses TRBV6-5 with TRBJ1-6; D is ambiguous. Germline CDR1 is MNHEY and CDR2 is SVGAGI. Trimming shortened V by 7 bases and J by 0 bases, and 7 bases separated the two germline ends. The CDR3 is made up of 14 amino acids.

V usage is TRBV2 and J usage is TRBJ2-7; 7 bases fit TRBD1. The CDR3 length is 13 residues. Germline V lookup: CDR1 SNHLY, CDR2 FYNNEI. V lost 6 bases to trimming and J lost 2 bases; unmatched junction nucleotides: 4. CDR3 in DNA: TGTGCCAGCAGATCGACAGGGCCCTACGAGCAGTACTTC. Translation gives CASRSTGPYEQYF.

This clone appeared a few times. The chain joins TRBV7-9 to TRBJ2-2; a weak D match, TRBD1 (5 bases). Trimming left V 8 bases short and J 5 bases short, with 9 bases between. The germline V gene encodes CDR1 SEHNR and CDR2 FQNEAQ (reference sequence). The CDR3 contains 12 residues. The CDR3 loop is CASWGGTGELFF. CDR3 DNA sequence: TGTGCCAGCTGGGGCGGAACCGGGGAGCTGTTTTTT.

In this sample, this clone turned up once. This rearrangement joins TRBV6-1 to TRBJ1-1; unclear D gene. V lost 9 bases and J lost 3, with 14 bases in between. The CDR3 has 13 residues. Germline V gives CDR1 MNHNS, CDR2 SASEGT. The CDR3 loop reads CASPRARDTEAFF. The CDR3 DNA sequence: TGTGCCAGTCCCCGTGCACGGGACACTGAAGCTTTCTTT.

The J gene is TRBJ2-5, the V gene TRBV2; 12 bases line up with TRBD1. The J segment lost 7 bases and the V segment lost 3 bases, leaving 6 bases of the junction unmatched. CDR1 is SNHLY and CDR2 is FYNNEI in the germline V gene. The length of the CDR3 is 15 residues. In nucleotides, the CDR3 is TGTGCCAGCAGTGAGGGGACAGGGGGCTCAGGGACCCAGTACTTC. Translating gives CASSEGTGGSGTQYF.

The chain uses TRBV7-2 and TRBJ2-1; D call uncertain. The CDR3 is 15 residues long. From germline, CDR1 is SGHTA and CDR2 FQGNSA. V was pared by 0 bases and J by 3 bases, with 9 bases between. This CDR3 reads CASSLAQFLYNEQFF. The CDR3 nucleotides read TGTGCCAGCAGCTTAGCGCAGTTCCTCTACAATGAGCAGTTCTTC.

CDR3 amino acids: CASSLGTGTGEQYF. The CDR3 DNA reads TGTGCCAGCAGCTTAGGTACCGGGACCGGGGAGCAGTACTTC. The chain links TRBV7-8 to TRBJ2-7; D may correspond to TRBD1 or TRBD2 (5 bases each). The CDR3 extends over 14 amino acids. Deletions cut 1 base from V and 7 bases from J, with 14 bases between. Germline assignment: CDR1 SGHVS and CDR2 FQNEAQ. The variable domain in full, completed from reference TRBV7-8 and TRBJ2-7, reads GAGVSQSPRYKVAKRGQDVALRCDPISGHVSLFWYQQALGQGPEFLTYFQNEAQLDKSGLPSDRFFAERPEGSVSTLKIQRTQQEDSAVYLCASSLGTGTGEQYFGPGTRLTVT.

This clone occurred a few times. The chain links TRBV9 to TRBJ2-2; the match to TRBD1 covers 7 bases. CDR3 length: 15 residues. Germline loops: CDR1 SGDLS, CDR2 YYNGEE. J was trimmed by 6 bases and V by 0 bases; bases with no gene match: 5. The CDR3 nucleotides are TGTGCCAGCAGCGTAGTACAGGGGAGCGCCGGGGAGCTGTTTTTT. This encodes CASSVVQGSAGELFF.

This clone appeared once. The V and J genes are TRBV6-1 and TRBJ1-2; D might be TRBD1 (5 bases). The CDR3 has 13 amino acids. Trimming took off 8 bases at V and 10 bases at J, with 20 bases between the two ends. Germline-derived CDR1 and CDR2 are MNHNS and SASEGT. The CDR3 sequence: CASESPGPGTYTF. CDR3 nucleotides: TGTGCCAGCGAAAGTCCGGGACCCGGTACCTACACCTTC.

The CDR3 loop is CASSPTETTIGYNEQFF. CDR3 DNA sequence: TGTGCCAGCAGCCCGACGGAGACTACAATAGGATACAATGAGCAGTTCTTC. The chain joins TRBV7-8 to TRBJ2-1, with TRBD2 as a possible D gene (5 bases). This CDR3 has 17 residues. Between the trimmed V and J ends, which lost 5 bases and 4 bases, there was a span of 21 bases. In germline, CDR1 is SGHVS, CDR2 FQNEAQ.

This clone was observed at least ten times. CDR3 in amino acids: CASSQGLLGGSYNSPLHF. The DNA for the CDR3 is TGCGCCAGCAGCCAAGGTCTGTTAGGGGGCTCCTATAATTCACCCCTCCACTTT. This chain uses TRBV4-1 with TRBJ1-6; tentatively, D is TRBD1 (6 bases). Germline V gives CDR1 MGHRA, CDR2 YSYEKL. The length of the CDR3 is 18 residues. Trimming left V 1 base short and J 0 bases short, with 13 bases between.

The chain carries TRBV21-1 and TRBJ1-5. TRBV21-1 is a known pseudogene. The CDR3 length is 18 residues. CDR3 sequence reads: CASSKGTVEIHSNQPQHF. The DNA of the CDR3 is TGTGCCAGCAGCAAAGGGACGGTCGAGATTCATAGCAATCAGCCCCAGCATTTT.